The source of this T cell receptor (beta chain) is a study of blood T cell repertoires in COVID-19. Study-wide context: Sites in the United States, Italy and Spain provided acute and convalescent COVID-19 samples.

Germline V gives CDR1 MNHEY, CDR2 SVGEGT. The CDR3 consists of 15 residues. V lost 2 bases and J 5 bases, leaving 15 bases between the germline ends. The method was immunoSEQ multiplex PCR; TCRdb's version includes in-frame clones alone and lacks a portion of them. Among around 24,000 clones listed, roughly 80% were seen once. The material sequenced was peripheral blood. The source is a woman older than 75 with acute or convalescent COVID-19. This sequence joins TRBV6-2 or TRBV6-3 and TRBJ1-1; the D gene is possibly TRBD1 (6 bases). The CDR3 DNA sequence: TGTGCCAGCAGTTACATCAGGGGTTGGGGGACTGAAGCTTTCTTT. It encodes CASSYIRGWGTEAFF.